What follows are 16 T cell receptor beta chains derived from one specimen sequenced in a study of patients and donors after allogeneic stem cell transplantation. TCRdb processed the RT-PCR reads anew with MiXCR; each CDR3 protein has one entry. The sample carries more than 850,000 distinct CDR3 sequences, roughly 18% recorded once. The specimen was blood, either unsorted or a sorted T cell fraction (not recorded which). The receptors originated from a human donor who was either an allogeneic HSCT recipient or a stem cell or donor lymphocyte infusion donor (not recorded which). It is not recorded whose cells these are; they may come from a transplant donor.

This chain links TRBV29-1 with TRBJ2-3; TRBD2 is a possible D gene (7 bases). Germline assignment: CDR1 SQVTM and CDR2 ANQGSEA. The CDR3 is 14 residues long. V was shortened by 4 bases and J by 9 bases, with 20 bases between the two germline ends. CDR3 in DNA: TGCAGCGTTGCCCCCCTACAGGGAGGGGAAACGCAGTATTTT. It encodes CSVAPLQGGETQYF.

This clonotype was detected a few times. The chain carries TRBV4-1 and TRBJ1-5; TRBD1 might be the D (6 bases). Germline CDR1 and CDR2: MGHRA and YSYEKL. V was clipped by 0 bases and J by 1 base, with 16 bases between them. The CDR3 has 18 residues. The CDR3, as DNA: TGCGCCAGCAGCCAAGAAGGCCCGGTCCAGGGGAGCAATCAGCCCCAGCATTTT. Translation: CASSQEGPVQGSNQPQHF.

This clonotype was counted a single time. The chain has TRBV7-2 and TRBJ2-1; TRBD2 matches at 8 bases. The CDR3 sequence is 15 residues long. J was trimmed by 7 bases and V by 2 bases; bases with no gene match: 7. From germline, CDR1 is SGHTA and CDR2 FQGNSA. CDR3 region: CASSLRGGLKNEQFF. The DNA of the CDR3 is TGTGCCAGCAGCTTACGCGGGGGGCTGAAGAATGAGCAGTTCTTC.

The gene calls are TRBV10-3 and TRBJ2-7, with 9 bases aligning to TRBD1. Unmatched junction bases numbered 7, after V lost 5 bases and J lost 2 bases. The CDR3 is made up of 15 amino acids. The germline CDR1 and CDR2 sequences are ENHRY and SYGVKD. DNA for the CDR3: TGTGCCATCAGTTTGGGACAGGGAGGGCCCTACGAGCAGTACTTC. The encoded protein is CAISLGQGGPYEQYF.

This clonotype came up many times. The CDR3 region is CASTPSGSKTYNEQFF. As DNA, the CDR3 is TGTGCCAGCACCCCCTCAGGGTCGAAGACCTACAATGAGCAGTTCTTC. The chain uses TRBV12-3 or TRBV12-4 and TRBJ2-1; D may be TRBD1 (5 bases). The CDR3 covers 16 residues. V lost 7 bases and J 2 bases, leaving 18 bases between the germline ends.

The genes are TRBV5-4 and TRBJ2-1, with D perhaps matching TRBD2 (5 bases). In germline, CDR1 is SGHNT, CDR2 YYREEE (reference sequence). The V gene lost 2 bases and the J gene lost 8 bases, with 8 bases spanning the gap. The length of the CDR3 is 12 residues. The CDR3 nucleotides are TGTGCCAGCAGCTTTACTAGATATGAGCAGTTCTTC. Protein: CASSFTRYEQFF.

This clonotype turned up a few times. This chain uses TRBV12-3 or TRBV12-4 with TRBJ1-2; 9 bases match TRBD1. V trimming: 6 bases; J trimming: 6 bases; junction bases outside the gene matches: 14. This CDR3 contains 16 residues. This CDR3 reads CASSQTTPGQGHGYTF. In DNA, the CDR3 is TGTGCCAGCAGCCAGACCACCCCGGGACAGGGCCATGGCTACACCTTC.

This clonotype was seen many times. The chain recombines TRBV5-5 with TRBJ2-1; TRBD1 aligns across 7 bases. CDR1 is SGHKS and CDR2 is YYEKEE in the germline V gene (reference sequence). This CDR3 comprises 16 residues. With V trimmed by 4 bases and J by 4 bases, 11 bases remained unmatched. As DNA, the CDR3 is TGTGCCAGCAGCGAGGAGCCGGGGACAGCATACAATGAGCAGTTCTTC. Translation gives CASSEEPGTAYNEQFF.

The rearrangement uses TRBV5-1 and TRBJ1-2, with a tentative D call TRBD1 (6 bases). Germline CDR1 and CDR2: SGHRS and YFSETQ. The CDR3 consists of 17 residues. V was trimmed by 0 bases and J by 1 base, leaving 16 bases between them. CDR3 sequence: CASSLADSIKYNYGYTF. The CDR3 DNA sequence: TGCGCCAGCAGCTTGGCGGACAGCATCAAATATAACTATGGCTACACCTTC.

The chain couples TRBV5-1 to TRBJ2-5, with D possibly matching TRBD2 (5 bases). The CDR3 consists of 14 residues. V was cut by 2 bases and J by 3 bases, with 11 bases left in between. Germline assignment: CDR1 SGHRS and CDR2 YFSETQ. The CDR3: CASSFGPAEETQYF. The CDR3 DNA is TGCGCCAGCAGCTTCGGGCCAGCGGAAGAGACCCAGTACTTC.

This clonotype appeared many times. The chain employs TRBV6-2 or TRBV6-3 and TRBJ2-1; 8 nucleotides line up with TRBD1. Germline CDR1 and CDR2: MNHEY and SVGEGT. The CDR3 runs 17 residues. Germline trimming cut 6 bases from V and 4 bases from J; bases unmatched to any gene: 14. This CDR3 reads CASRPHPGDRSYNEQFF. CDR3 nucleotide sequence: TGTGCCAGCAGGCCTCATCCCGGGGACAGGTCATACAATGAGCAGTTCTTC.

The DNA of the CDR3 is TGTGCCAGCGGGTTTCAAAACATTCAGTACTTC. As protein: CASGFQNIQYF. The gene calls are TRBV12-3 or TRBV12-4 and TRBJ2-4; no reliable D call. V was pared by 8 bases and J by 5 bases, with 7 bases between. This CDR3 region has 11 residues.

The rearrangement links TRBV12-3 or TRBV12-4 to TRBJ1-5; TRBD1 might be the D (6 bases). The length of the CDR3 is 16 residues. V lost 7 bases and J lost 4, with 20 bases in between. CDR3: CASTPSWGGFNQPQHF. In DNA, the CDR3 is TGTGCCAGCACCCCCTCATGGGGGGGCTTTAATCAGCCCCAGCATTTT.

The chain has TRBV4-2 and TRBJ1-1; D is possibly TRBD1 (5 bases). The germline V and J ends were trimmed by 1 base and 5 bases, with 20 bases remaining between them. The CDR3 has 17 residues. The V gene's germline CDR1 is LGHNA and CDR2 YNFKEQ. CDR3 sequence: CASSQASGRGSWTEAFF. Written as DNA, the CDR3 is TGTGCCAGCAGCCAAGCATCCGGTAGGGGAAGTTGGACTGAAGCTTTCTTT.

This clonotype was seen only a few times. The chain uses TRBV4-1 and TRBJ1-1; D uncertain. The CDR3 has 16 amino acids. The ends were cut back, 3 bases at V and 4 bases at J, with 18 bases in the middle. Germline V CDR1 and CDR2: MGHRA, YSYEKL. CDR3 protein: CASSHPGRKDGTEAFF. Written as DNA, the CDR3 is TGCGCCAGCAGCCATCCGGGTAGGAAGGATGGCACTGAAGCTTTCTTT.

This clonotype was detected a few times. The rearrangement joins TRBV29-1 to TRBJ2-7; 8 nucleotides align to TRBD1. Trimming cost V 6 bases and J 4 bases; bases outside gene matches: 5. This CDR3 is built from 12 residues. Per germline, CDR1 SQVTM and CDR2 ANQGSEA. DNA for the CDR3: TGCAGCGTGGAAAGACAGGGGTACGAGCAGTACTTC. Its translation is CSVERQGYEQYF.